The T cell receptor (beta chain) described here comes from a study of siplizumab effects on memory and regulatory T cells. This clone was observed a few times. Some clones are missing from TCRdb's copy, which holds only in-frame ones; the method was immunoSEQ multiplex PCR. The sample gives tens of thousands of clones, 93% of which show up once; 5% to 7% is in the top ten. The CDR3 covers 14 residues. The germline V and J ends were trimmed by 5 bases and 3 bases, with 14 bases remaining between them. Germline V gene data show CDR1 as SEHNR and CDR2 as FQNEAQ (reference sequence). This chain joins TRBV7-9 and TRBJ2-7; D possibly corresponds to TRBD1 (5 bases). The specimen sequenced was CD8+ T cells sorted from blood. The sequence was collected from a human donor in good health. In nucleotides, the CDR3 is TGTGCCAGCAGCGGGGCTCTGGGCAGCTACGAGCAGTACTTC. As protein: CASSGALGSYEQYF.